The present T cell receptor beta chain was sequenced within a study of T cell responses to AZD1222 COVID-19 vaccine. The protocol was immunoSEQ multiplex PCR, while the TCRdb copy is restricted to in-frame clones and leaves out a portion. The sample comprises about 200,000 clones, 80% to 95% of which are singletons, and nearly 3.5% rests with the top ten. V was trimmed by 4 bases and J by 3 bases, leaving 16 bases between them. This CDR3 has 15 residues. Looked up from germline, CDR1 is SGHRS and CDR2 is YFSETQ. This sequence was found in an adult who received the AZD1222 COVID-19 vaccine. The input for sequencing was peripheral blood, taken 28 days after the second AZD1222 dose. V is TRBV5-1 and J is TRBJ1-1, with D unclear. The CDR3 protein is CASSRVAFRDTEAFF. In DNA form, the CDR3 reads TGCGCCAGCAGCCGGGTGGCGTTCCGGGACACTGAAGCTTTCTTT.